This TCR beta chain was sequenced during a study of blood T cell repertoires in COVID-19. As for the study in general: PBMCs, B-cell-depleted T cells, or T cells were the source of the cDNA or gDNA that made up the material.

The V gene's germline CDR1 is SGHNT and CDR2 YENEEA. The CDR3 contains 14 residues. The ends lost 5 bases at V and 2 bases at J; junction bases unmatched: 3. Original data processing: Reference gene primer amplification in the assay estimated nucleated cell counts. The data were produced by immunoSEQ multiplex PCR, yet TCRdb's version contains in-frame clones alone and is incomplete. Clonal size and the V and J genes are those of that table, whereas D and trimming came from the DNA. The sample has 110,000 to 150,000 clones; around 84% are singletons. The chain carries TRBV11-3 and TRBJ2-3; TRBD1 agrees at 8 bases. The sequencing sample was made of peripheral blood. The receptor's source is a man between 60 and 75 years old with active or convalescent COVID-19. The CDR3 DNA reads TGTGCCAGCAGCCGGACAGGGTACACAGATACGCAGTATTTT. It yields the protein CASSRTGYTDTQYF.